Included here is one TCR beta chain sequence, with context. What it binds is not known. The data derive from a study of OX40 agonist ivuxolimab in advanced cancers. TCRdb's copy holds only in-frame clones and misses some; the assay was immunoSEQ multiplex PCR. The sample contains 35,000 to 45,000 clones, roughly four fifths of which appear only once. With 2 bases removed from V and 6 bases from J, the gap between germline ends came to 14 bases. The CDR3 totals 15 residues. Looked up from germline, CDR1 is MNHEY and CDR2 is SMNVEV (reference sequence). The study, taken as a whole, reports: The study observed clonal expansion of CD4+ and CD8+ blood T cells by week 6 at 0.1 to 3.0 mg/kg.

The receptor was derived from an adult with an advanced solid tumor such as melanoma, head and neck, liver or kidney cancer. This sequence joins TRBV27 and TRBJ2-4, with a possible D match to TRBD2 (7 bases). The input for sequencing was CD4+ or CD8+ T cells sorted from blood, taken in a trial of the OX40 agonist ivuxolimab. CDR3 bases: TGTGCCAGCAGTTTAGCGGGGGCCGGGGGAAACATTCAGTACTTC. Its protein is CASSLAGAGGNIQYF.